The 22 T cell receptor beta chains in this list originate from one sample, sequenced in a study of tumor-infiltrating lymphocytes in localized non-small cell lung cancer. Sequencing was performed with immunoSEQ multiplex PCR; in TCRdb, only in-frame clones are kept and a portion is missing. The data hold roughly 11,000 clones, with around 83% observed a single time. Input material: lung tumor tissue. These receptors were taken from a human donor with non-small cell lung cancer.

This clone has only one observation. CDR3 loop: CASSLLAAHNEQFF. CDR3 coding DNA: TGTGCCAGCAGCTTACTAGCGGCACACAATGAGCAGTTCTTC. The V gene is TRBV13, the J gene TRBJ2-1; TRBD2 aligns across 7 bases. The germline V gene encodes CDR1 PRHDT and CDR2 FYEKMQ (reference sequence). The CDR3 totals 14 residues. The trim removed 2 bases at V and 5 bases at J, leaving 3 bases unmatched.

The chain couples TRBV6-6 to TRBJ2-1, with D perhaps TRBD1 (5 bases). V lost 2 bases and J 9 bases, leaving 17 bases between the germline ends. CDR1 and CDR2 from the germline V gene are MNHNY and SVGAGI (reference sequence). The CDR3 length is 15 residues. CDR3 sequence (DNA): TGTGCCAGCAGTTACGATTCTCAGCATAGGGGTGAGCAGTTCTTC. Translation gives CASSYDSQHRGEQFF.

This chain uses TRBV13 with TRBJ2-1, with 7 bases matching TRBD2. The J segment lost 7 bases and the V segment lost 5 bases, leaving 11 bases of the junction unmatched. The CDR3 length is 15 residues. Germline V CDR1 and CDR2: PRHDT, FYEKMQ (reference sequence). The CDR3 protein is CASSPRTSITNEQFF. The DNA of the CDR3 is TGTGCCAGCAGCCCAAGGACTAGTATCACGAATGAGCAGTTCTTC.

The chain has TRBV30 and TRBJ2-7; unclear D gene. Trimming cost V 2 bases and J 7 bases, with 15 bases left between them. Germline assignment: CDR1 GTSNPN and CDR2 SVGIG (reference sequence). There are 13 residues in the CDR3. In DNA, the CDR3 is TGTGCCTGGAGTAGGAGTCCTTTGGGGGAGCAGTACTTC. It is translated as CAWSRSPLGEQYF.

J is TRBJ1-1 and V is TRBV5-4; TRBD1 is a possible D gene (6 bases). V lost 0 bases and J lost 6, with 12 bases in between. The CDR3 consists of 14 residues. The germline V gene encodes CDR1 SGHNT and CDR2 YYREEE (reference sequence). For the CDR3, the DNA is TGTGCCAGCAGCTTGGACAGGGAGATCTCTGAAGCTTTCTTT. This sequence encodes CASSLDREISEAFF.

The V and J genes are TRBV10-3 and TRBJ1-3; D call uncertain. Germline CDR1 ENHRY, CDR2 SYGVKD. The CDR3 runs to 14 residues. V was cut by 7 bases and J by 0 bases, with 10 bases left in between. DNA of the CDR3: TGTGCCATCACCGACCGAGTCTCTGGAAACACCATATATTTT. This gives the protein CAITDRVSGNTIYF.

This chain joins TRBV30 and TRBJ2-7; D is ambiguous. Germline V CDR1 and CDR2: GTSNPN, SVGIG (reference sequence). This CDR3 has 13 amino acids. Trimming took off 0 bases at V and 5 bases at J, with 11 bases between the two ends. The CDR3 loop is CAWSVSDPNEQYF. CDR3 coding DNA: TGTGCCTGGAGTGTCTCCGATCCCAACGAGCAGTACTTC.

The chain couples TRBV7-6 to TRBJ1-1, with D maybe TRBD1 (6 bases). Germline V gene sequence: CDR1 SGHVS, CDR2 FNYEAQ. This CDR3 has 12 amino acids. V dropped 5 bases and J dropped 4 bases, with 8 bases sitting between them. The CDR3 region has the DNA TGTGCCAGCAGCGGACAGACCACTGAAGCTTTCTTT. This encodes CASSGQTTEAFF.

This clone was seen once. CDR3 coding DNA: TGTGCCAGCAGCCAAGAAGGGGACAGGAGTAACAATGAGCAGTTCTTC. Protein sequence: CASSQEGDRSNNEQFF. V gene TRBV4-2 combines with J gene TRBJ2-1; 8 nucleotides line up with TRBD1. The CDR3 is 16 residues long. With V trimmed by 0 bases and J by 5 bases, 6 bases remained unmatched. Germline V gene sequence: CDR1 LGHNA, CDR2 YNFKEQ.

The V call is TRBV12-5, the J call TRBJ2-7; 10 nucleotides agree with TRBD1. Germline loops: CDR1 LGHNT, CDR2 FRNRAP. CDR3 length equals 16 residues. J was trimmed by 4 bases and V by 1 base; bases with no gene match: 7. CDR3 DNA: TGTGCTAGTGGTTTGGAGAGGACAGGGGGAGATTACGAGCAGTACTTC. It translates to CASGLERTGGDYEQYF.

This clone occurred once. CDR3 bases: TGTGCCAGCAGGGAGCTCTCTGGAAACACCATATATTTT. Translation gives CASRELSGNTIYF. The chain joins TRBV6-5 to TRBJ1-3; no firm D call. Trimming removed 6 bases from V and 0 bases from J, with 6 bases in between. The V gene's germline CDR1 is MNHEY and CDR2 SVGAGI. The CDR3 covers 13 residues.

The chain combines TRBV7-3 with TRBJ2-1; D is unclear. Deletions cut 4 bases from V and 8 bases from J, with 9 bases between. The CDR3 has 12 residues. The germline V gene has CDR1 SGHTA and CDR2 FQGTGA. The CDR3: CASSSLSHEQFF. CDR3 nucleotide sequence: TGTGCCAGCAGCTCCCTCAGTCATGAGCAGTTCTTC.

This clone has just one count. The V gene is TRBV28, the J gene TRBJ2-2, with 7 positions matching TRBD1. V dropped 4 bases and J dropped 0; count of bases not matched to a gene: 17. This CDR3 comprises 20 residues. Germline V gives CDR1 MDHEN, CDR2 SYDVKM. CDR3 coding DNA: TGTGCCAGCAGTTCGAGGGACAGTACCACATTGAGCGCGAACACCGGGGAGCTGTTTTTT. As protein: CASSSRDSTTLSANTGELFF.

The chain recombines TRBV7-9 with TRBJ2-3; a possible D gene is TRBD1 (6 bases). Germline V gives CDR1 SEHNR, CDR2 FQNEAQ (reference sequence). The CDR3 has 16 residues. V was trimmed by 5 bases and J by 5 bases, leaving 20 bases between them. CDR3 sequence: CASSPLGAGFIDTQYF. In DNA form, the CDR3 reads TGTGCCAGCAGCCCCTTGGGGGCCGGTTTCATAGATACGCAGTATTTT.

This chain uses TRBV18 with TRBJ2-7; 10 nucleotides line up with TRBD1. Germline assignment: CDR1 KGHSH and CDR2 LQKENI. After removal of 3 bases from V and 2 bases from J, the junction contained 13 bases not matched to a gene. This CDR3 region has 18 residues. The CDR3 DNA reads TGTGCCAGCTCACCCATCACCGGGACAGGGGAGGACCCCTACGAGCAGTACTTC. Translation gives CASSPITGTGEDPYEQYF.

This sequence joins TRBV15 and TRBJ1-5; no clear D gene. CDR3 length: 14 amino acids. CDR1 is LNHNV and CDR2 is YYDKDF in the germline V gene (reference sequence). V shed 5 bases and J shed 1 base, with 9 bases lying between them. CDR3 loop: CATSPIRSNQPQHF. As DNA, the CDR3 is TGTGCCACCAGCCCCATAAGGAGCAATCAGCCCCAGCATTTT. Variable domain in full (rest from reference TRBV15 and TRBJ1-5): DAMVIQNPRYQVTQFGKPVTLSCSQTLNHNVMYWYQQKSSQAPKLLFHYYDKDFNNEADTPDNFQSRRPNTSFCFLDIRSPGLGDTAMYLCATSPIRSNQPQHFGDGTRLSIL.

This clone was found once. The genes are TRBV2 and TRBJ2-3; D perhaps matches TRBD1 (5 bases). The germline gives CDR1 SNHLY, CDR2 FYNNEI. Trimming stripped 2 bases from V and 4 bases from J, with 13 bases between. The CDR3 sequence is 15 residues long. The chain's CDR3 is CASSERGRAADTQYF. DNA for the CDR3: TGTGCCAGCAGTGAAAGGGGCAGGGCGGCAGATACGCAGTATTTT.

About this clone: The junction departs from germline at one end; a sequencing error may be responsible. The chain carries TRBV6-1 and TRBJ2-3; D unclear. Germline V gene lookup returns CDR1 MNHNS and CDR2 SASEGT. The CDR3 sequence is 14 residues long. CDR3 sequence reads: CAGSVTVSTDTQYF. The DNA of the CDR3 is TGTGCCGGCAGTGTCACAGTTAGCACAGATACGCAGTATTTT.

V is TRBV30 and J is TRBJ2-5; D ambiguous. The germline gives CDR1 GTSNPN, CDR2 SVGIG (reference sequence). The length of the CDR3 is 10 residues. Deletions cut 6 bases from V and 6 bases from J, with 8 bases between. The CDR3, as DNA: TGTGCCTGCATTGACAAGACCCAGTACTTC. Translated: CACIDKTQYF.

The CDR3 region is CSAGQGPNYGYTF. CDR3 nucleotides: TGCAGCGCTGGACAGGGACCTAACTATGGCTACACCTTC. V gene TRBV29-1 combines with J gene TRBJ1-2; 8 nucleotides line up with TRBD1. CDR3 length: 13 residues. The germline V gene encodes CDR1 SQVTM and CDR2 ANQGSEA. V lost 7 bases to trimming and J lost 0 bases; unmatched junction nucleotides: 4.

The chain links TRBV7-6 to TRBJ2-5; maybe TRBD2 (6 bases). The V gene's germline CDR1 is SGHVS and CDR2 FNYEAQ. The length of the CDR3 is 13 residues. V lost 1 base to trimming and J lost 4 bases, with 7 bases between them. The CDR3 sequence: CASSLVGGETQYF. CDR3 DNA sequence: TGTGCCAGCAGCTTAGTGGGGGGAGAGACCCAGTACTTC. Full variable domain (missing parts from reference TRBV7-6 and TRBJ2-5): GAGVSQSPRYKVTKRGQDVALRCDPISGHVSLYWYRQALGQGPEFLTYFNYEAQQDKSGLPNDRFSAERPEGSISTLTIQRTEQRDSAMYRCASSLVGGETQYFGPGTRLLVL.

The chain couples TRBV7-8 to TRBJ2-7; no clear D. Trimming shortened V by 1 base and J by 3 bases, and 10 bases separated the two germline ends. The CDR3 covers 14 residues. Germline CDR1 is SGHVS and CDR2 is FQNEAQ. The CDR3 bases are TGTGCCAGCAGCTTAGGGAGTCCGCTCTACGAGCAGTACTTC. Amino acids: CASSLGSPLYEQYF.